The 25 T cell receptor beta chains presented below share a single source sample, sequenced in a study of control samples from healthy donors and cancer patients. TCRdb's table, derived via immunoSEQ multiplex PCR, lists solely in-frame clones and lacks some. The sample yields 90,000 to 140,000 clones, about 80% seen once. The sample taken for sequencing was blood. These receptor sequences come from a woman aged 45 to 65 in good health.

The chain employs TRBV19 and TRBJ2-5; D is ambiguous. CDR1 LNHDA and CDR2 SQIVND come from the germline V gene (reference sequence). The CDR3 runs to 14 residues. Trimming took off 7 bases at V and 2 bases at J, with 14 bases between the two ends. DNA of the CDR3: TGTGCCAGTACGGCTTCGGGCTTGCAAGAGACCCAGTACTTC. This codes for CASTASGLQETQYF.

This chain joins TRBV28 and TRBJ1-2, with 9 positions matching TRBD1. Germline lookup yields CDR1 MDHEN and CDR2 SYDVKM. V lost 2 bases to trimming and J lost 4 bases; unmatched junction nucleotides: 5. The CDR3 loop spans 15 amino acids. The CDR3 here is CASSLADRGPYGYTF. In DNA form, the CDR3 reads TGTGCCAGCAGTTTAGCGGACAGGGGTCCCTATGGCTACACCTTC.

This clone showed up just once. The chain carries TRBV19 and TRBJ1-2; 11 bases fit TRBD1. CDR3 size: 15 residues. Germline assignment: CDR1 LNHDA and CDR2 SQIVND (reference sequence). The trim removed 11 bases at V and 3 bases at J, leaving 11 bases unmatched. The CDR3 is CAVRLGTGGYYGYTF. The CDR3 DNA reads TGTGCCGTACGATTGGGGACAGGGGGTTACTATGGCTACACCTTC. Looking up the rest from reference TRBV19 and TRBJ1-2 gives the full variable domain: DGGITQSPKYLFRKEGQNVTLSCEQNLNHDAMYWYRQDPGQGLRLIYYSQIVNDFQKGDIAEGYSVSREKKESFPLTVTSAQKNPTAFYLCAVRLGTGGYYGYTFGSGTRLTVV.

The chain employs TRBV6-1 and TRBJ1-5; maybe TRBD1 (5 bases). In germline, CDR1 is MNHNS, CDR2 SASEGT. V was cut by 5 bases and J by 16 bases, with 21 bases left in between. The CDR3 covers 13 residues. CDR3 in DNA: TGTGCCAGCAGTTTCCCGGGACGGCGTAACGAACATTTT. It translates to CASSFPGRRNEHF.

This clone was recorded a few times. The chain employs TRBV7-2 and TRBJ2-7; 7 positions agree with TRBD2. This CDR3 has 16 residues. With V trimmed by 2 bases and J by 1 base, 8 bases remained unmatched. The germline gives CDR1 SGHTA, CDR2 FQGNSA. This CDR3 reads CASSLKLGTTSYEQYF. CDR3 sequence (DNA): TGTGCCAGCAGCTTAAAGTTAGGGACTACGTCCTACGAGCAGTACTTC.

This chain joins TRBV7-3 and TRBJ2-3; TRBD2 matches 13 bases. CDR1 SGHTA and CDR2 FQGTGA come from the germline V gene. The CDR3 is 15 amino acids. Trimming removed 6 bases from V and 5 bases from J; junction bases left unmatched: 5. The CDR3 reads CASSTSGGAVDTQYF. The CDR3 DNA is TGTGCCAGCAGTACTAGCGGGGGGGCCGTAGATACGCAGTATTTT. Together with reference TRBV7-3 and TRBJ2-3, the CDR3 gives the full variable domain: GAGVSQTPSNKVTEKGKYVELRCDPISGHTALYWYRQSLGQGPEFLIYFQGTGAADDSGLPNDRFFAVRPEGSVSTLKIQRTERGDSAVYLCASSTSGGAVDTQYFGPGTRLTVL.

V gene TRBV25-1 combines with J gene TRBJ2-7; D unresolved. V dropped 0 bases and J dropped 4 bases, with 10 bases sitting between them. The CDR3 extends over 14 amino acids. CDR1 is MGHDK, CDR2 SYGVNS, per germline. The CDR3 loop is CASSEYSGIYEQYF. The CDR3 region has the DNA TGTGCCAGCAGTGAATACAGTGGTATTTACGAGCAGTACTTC.

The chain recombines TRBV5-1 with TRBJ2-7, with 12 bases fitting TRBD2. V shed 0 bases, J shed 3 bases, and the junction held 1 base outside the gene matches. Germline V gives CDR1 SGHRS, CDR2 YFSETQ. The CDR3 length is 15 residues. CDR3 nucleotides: TGCGCCAGCAGCTTGGGACTAGCGGGGGACTACGAGCAGTACTTC. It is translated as CASSLGLAGDYEQYF. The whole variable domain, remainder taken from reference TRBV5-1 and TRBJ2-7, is KAGVTQTPRYLIKTRGQQVTLSCSPISGHRSVSWYQQTPGQGLQFLFEYFSETQRNKGNFPGRFSGRQFSNSRSEMNVSTLELGDSALYLCASSLGLAGDYEQYFGPGTRLTVT.

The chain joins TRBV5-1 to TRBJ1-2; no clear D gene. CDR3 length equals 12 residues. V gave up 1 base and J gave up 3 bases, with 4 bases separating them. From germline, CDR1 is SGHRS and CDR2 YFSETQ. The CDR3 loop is CASSLTDYGYTF. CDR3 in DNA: TGCGCCAGCAGCTTGACAGACTATGGCTACACCTTC.

The CDR3 spells CASSSPDKGEIETQYF. Here the CDR3 DNA reads TGTGCCAGCAGTTCCCCGGACAAGGGAGAGATAGAGACCCAGTACTTC. The chain is built from TRBV6-5 and TRBJ2-5; D is tentatively TRBD1 or TRBD2 (5 bases each). The CDR3 covers 16 residues. V was shortened by 4 bases and J by 4 bases, with 19 bases between the two germline ends. Germline V gives CDR1 MNHEY, CDR2 SVGAGI.

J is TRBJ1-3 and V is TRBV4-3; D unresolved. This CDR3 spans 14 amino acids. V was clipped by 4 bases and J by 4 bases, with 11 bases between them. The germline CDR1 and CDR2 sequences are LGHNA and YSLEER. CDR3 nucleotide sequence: TGCGCCAGCAGCCTCAGAGGTTCAGGAAACACCATATATTTT. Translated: CASSLRGSGNTIYF.

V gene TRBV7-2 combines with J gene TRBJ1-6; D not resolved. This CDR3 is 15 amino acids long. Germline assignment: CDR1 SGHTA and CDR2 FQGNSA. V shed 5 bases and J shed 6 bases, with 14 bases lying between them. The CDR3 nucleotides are TGTGCCAGCAGCAAGGACCTGACCCCTAATTCACCCCTCCACTTT. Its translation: CASSKDLTPNSPLHF.

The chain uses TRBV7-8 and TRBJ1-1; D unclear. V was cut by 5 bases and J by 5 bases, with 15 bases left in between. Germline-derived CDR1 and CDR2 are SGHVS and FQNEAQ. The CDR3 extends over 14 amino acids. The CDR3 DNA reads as TGTGCCAGCAGCCCATCGGGGAGTAGGACTGAAGCTTTCTTT. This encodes CASSPSGSRTEAFF.

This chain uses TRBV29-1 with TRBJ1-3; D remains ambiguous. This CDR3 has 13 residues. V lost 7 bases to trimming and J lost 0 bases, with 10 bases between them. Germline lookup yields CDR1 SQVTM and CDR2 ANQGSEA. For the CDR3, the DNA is TGCAGCGCATCAGTGAGCTCTGGAAACACCATATATTTT. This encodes CSASVSSGNTIYF.

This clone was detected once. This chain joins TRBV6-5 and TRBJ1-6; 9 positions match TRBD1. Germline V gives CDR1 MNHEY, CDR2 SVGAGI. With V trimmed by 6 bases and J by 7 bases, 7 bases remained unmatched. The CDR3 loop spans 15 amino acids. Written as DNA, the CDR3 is TGTGCCAGCAGCCGGGGACAGGGTGGGAATTCACCCCTCCACTTT. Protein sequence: CASSRGQGGNSPLHF.

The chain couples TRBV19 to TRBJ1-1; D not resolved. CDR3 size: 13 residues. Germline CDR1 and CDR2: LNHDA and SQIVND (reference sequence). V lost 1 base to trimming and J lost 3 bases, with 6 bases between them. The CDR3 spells CASSIGRYTEAFF. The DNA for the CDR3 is TGTGCCAGTAGTATAGGCAGGTACACTGAAGCTTTCTTT.

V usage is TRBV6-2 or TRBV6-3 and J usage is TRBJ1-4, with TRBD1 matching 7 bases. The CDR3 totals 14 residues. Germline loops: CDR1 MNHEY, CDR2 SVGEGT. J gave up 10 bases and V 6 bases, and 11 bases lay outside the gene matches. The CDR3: CASSLGTDYGKLFF. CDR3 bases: TGTGCCAGCAGCCTCGGGACAGATTATGGAAAACTGTTTTTT.

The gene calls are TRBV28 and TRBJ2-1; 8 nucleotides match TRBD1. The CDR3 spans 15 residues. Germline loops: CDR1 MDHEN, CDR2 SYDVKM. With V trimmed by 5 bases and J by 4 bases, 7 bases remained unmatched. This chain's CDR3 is CASSIGQGAYNEQFF. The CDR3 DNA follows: TGTGCCAGCAGTATCGGACAGGGAGCTTACAATGAGCAGTTCTTC.

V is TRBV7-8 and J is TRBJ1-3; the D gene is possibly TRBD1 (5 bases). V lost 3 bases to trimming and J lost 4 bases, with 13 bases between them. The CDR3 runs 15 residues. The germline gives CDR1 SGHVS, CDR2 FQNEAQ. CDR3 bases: TGTGCCAGCAGCTTCAGCGACAGTCCGGGAAACACCATATATTTT. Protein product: CASSFSDSPGNTIYF.

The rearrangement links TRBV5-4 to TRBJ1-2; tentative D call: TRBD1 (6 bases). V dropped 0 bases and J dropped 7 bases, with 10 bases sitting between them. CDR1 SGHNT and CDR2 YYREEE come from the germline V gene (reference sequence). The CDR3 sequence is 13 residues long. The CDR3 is CASSLAGDRGYTF. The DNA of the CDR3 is TGTGCCAGCAGCTTGGCAGGGGATCGTGGCTACACCTTC.

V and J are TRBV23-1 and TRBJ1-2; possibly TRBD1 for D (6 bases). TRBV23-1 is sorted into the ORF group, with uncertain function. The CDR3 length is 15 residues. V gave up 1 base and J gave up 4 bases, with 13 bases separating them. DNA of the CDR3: TGCGCCAGCAGTCAATTGGGGGGGCCGGGCTATGGCTACACCTTC. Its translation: CASSQLGGPGYGYTF.

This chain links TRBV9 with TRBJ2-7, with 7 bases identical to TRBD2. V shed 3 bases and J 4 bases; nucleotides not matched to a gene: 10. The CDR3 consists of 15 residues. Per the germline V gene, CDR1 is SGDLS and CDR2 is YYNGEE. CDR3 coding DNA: TGTGCCAGCAGCGGCCCCGGACTAGTAGGGTACGAGCAGTACTTC. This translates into CASSGPGLVGYEQYF.

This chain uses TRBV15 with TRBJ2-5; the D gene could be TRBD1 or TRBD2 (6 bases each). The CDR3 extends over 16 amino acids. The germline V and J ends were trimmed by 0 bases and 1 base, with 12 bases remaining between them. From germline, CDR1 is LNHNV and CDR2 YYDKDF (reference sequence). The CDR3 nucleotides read TGTGCCACCAGCAGAGAAATGGGGGGCAGCCAAGAGACCCAGTACTTC. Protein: CATSREMGGSQETQYF. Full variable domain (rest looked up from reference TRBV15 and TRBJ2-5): DAMVIQNPRYQVTQFGKPVTLSCSQTLNHNVMYWYQQKSSQAPKLLFHYYDKDFNNEADTPDNFQSRRPNTSFCFLDIRSPGLGDTAMYLCATSREMGGSQETQYFGPGTRLLVL.

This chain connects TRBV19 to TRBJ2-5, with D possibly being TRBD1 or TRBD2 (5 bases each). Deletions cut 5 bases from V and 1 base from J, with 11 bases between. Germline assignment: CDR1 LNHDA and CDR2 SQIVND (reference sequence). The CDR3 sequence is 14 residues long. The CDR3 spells CASSPRDVQETQYF. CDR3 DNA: TGTGCCAGTAGTCCTCGGGACGTCCAAGAGACCCAGTACTTC.

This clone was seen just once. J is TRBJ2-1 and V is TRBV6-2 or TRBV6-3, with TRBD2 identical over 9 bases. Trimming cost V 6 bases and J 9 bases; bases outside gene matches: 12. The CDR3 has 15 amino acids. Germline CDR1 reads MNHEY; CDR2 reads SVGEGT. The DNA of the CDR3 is TGTGCCAGCAGCTGGTCGGCTAGCGGGATTCTTGAGCAGTTCTTC. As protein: CASSWSASGILEQFF.